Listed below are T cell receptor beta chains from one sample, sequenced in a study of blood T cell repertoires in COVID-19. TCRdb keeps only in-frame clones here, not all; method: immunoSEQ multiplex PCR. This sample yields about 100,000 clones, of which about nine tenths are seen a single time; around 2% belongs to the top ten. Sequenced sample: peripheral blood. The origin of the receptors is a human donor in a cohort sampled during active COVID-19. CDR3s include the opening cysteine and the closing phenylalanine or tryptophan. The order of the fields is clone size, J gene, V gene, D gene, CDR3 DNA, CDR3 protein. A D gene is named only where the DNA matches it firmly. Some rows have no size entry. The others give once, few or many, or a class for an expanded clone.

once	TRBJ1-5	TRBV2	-	TGTGCCAGCAGTGGACAAATTAATAGCAATCAGCCCCAGCATTTT	CASSGQINSNQPQHF
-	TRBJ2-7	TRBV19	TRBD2	TGTGCCAGTAGTAACGGGGGGGCTGGGAACGAGCAGTACTTC	CASSNGGAGNEQYF
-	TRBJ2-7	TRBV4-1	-	TGCGCCAGCAGGTCTCCAGGGTACGAGCAGTACTTC	CASRSPGYEQYF
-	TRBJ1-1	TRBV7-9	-	TGTGCCAGCAGCCTCGGACAAAGTGAAGCTTTCTTT	CASSLGQSEAFF
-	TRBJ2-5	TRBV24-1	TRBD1	TGTGCCACCAGTGATCCCCGGACAGGGGCAGGGGAGACCCAGTACTTC	CATSDPRTGAGETQYF
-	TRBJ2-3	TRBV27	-	TGTGCCAGCAGTTTATCGCCAAGACAGAAAGATACGCAGTATTTT	CASSLSPRQKDTQYF
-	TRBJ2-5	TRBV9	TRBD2	TGTGCCAGCAGCACGGGACTAGCGGCTCAAGAGACCCAGTACTTC	CASSTGLAAQETQYF
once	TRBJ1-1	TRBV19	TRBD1	TGTGCCAGTAGTCGGTGGGGACAGGGCAACACTGAAGCTTTCTTT	CASSRWGQGNTEAFF
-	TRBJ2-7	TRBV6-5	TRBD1	TGTGCCAGCAGATCCGACAGGGGGCGTTTAAGCGAGCAGTACTTC	CASRSDRGRLSEQYF
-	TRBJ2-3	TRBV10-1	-	TGCGCCAGCAGTGCAGGCACAGATACGCAGTATTTT	CASSAGTDTQYF
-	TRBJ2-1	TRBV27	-	TGTGCCAGCAGTCCCGGACGGCGGGGTAATTATTACAATGAGCAGTTCTTC	CASSPGRRGNYYNEQFF
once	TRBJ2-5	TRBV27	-	TGTGCCAGCAGTTCCCCAGGGGAGACCCAGTACTTC	CASSSPGETQYF
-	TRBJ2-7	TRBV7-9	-	TGTGCCAGCAGCTTAAGTGGCGGGGTCCCTTCCTACGAGCAGTACTTC	CASSLSGGVPSYEQYF
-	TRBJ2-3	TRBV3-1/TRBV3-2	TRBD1	TGTGCCAGCAGCCAGACAGGGGGCTCCGCAGATACGCAGTATTTT	CASSQTGGSADTQYF
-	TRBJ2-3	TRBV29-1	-	TGCAGCGTTGACCTTGGCACAGATACGCAGTATTTT	CSVDLGTDTQYF
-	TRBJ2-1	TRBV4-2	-	TGTGCCAGCAGCCAGATGCCCGGGAGGGGGCCCGATGAGCAGTTCTTC	CASSQMPGRGPDEQFF
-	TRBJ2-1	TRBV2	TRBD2	TGTGCCAGCAGCGGACTAGCGGGAGACTCCTACAATGAGCAGTTCTTC	CASSGLAGDSYNEQFF
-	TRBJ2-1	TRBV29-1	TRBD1	TGCAACGTTGCGACAGGGGGTTCCTACAATGAGCAGTTCTTC	CNVATGGSYNEQFF
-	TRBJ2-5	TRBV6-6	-	TGTGCCAGCACTGAACTAGGCCCAGGGACCCAGTACTTC	CASTELGPGTQYF
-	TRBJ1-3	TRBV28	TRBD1	TGTGCCAGCAGCATTGACAGGGGAGGGGGAAACACCATATATTTT	CASSIDRGGGNTIYF
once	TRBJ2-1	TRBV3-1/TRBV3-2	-	TGTGCCAGCAGCCAAGACTTCGTATCCTACAATGAGCAGTTCTTC	CASSQDFVSYNEQFF
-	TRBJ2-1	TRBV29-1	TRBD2	TGCAGCGGAATAGCGGGGGGCAATGAGCAGTTCTTC	CSGIAGGNEQFF
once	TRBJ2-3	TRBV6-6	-	TGTGCCAGCAGTTACGCGGGGGCAGCAGATACGCAGTATTTT	CASSYAGAADTQYF
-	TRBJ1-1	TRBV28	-	TGTGCCAGCAGGCAAATTACAGTGAACACTGAAGCTTTCTTT	CASRQITVNTEAFF
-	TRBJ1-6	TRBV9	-	TGTGCCAGCAGCGAAATAGGGAGCTCCTATAATTCACCCCTCCACTTT	CASSEIGSSYNSPLHF
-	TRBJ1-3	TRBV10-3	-	TGTGCCATCAGTGAGAGACAGGCGAGCTCTGGAAACACCATATATTTT	CAISERQASSGNTIYF
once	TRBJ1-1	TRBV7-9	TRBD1	TGTGCCAGCAGCCCACCTTTCGACGGACAGGGGCGGAACACTGAAGCTTTCTTT	CASSPPFDGQGRNTEAFF
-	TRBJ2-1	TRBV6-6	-	TGTGCCAGCAGAGGGGGTAGCGGGTACGAGCAGTTCTTC	CASRGGSGYEQFF
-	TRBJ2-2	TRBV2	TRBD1	TGTGCCAGCACAGGACAGGGGGGCCCCGGGGAGCTGTTTTTT	CASTGQGGPGELFF
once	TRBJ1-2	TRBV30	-	TGTGCCTGGAGTTGGGGAGCCTACTATGGCTACACCTTC	CAWSWGAYYGYTF
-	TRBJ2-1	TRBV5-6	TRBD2	TGTGCCAGCAGCCCACTAGCGGGTAATGAGCAGTTCTTC	CASSPLAGNEQFF
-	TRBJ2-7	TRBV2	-	TGTGCCAGCAATACTAAGTATGAGGGCCGTCCGGACTACGAGCAGTACTTC	CASNTKYEGRPDYEQYF
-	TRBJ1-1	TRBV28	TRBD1	TGTGCCAGCAGTTTAGCCGGACAGGGGGCGTCGGTTGTCGCTTTCTTT	CASSLAGQGASVVAFF
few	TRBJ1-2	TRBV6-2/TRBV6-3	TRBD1	TGTGCCAGCAGTGCCGGGACAGGGTCCGGCTACACCTTC	CASSAGTGSGYTF
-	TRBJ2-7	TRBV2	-	TGTGCCAGCAGTGAAGACAGATTCTACGAGCAGTACTTC	CASSEDRFYEQYF
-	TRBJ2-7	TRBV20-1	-	TGCAGTGCTAATCGGGAATACGAGCAGTACTTC	CSANREYEQYF
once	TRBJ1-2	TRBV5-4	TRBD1	TGTGCCAGCAATGCAGGACAGGGCTATGGCTACACCTTC	CASNAGQGYGYTF
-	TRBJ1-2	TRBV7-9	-	TGTGCCAGCAGCTTAGGCGATCGCTACACCTTC	CASSLGDRYTF
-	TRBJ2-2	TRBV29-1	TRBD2	TGCAGCGTAGCAACTCGACTAGCGGGGGGAAAGAACACCGGGGAGCTGTTTTTT	CSVATRLAGGKNTGELFF
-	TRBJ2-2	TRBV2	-	TGTGCCAGCAGTTACAGGTTGAACACCGGGGAGCTGTTTTTT	CASSYRLNTGELFF
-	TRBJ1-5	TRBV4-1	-	TGCGCCAGCAGCCAAGATGGATCGGGGGGTTGGCAGCCCCAGCATTTT	CASSQDGSGGWQPQHF
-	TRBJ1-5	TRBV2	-	TGTGCCAGCAGTGTCAGTAGCAATCAGCCCCAGCATTTT	CASSVSSNQPQHF
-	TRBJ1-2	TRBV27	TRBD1	TGTGCCAGCAGTTCGGCGACAGGGATGGCGCGCTACACCTTC	CASSSATGMARYTF
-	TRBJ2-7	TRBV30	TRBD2	TGTGCCTGGAGTGGACTAGCGGGAGAGAGGAGCACCTACGAGCAGTACTTC	CAWSGLAGERSTYEQYF